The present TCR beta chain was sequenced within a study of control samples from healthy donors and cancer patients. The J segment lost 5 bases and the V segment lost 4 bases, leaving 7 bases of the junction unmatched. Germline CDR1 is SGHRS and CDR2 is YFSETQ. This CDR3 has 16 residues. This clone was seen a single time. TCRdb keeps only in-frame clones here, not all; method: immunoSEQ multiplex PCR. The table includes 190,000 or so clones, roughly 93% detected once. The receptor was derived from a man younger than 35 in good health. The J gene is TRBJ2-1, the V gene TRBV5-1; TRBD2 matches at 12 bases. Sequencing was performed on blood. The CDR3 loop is CASSLRTSGVNNEQFF. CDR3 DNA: TGCGCCAGCAGCCTCCGGACTAGCGGGGTTAACAATGAGCAGTTCTTC.